The rows below give T cell receptor beta chains drawn from one sample of a study of T cell repertoires in ileal Crohn's disease. Some clones are missing from TCRdb's copy, which holds only in-frame ones; the method was immunoSEQ multiplex PCR. This sample yields some 14,000 clones, of which 80% to 85% are seen a single time; almost 6.5% belongs to the top ten. Sequenced input: ileal tissue. The receptors were gathered from an adult with Crohn's disease. The CDR3 runs from the conserved cysteine through the conserved F or W. D genes are given only for firm matches. Clone size is shown for a subset of rows, as once, few, many or a class of expanded clone.

abundance	j_gene	v_gene	d_gene	CDR3aa	CDR3nt
-	TRBJ1-5	TRBV19	-	CACGRGRQPQHF	TGTGCGTGCGGGAGGGGTAGGCAGCCCCAGCATTTT
-	TRBJ1-4	TRBV5-3	-	CARSSFQSAGVTNEKLFF	TGTGCCAGAAGCTCCTTTCAGAGCGCAGGGGTAACTAATGAAAAACTGTTTTTT
-	TRBJ2-3	TRBV7-2	TRBD2	CASSWGTSGGEGDTQYF	TGTGCCAGCAGCTGGGGGACTAGCGGGGGGGAAGGAGATACGCAGTATTTT
-	TRBJ2-3	TRBV5-1	TRBD2	CASSTSGGATDTQYF	TGCGCCAGCAGCACTAGCGGAGGGGCCACAGATACGCAGTATTTT
-	TRBJ2-3	TRBV5-1	-	CASSGLGEKVSTQYF	TGCGCCAGCAGCGGCCTCGGGGAGAAGGTGTCTACGCAGTATTTT
-	TRBJ2-7	TRBV7-7	TRBD2	CASSPGLAGPYEQYF	TGTGCTAGCAGCCCCGGACTAGCGGGACCCTACGAGCAGTACTTC
-	TRBJ2-2	TRBV5-1	TRBD2	CASSQASGRAGELFF	TGCGCCAGCAGTCAGGCTAGCGGGAGAGCCGGGGAGCTGTTTTTT
-	TRBJ1-1	TRBV9	-	CASSVEGSTHTEAFF	TGTGCCAGCAGCGTCGAGGGTTCGACTCACACTGAAGCTTTCTTT
-	TRBJ1-1	TRBV19	-	CASRGGLNTEAFF	TGTGCCAGTAGGGGGGGGTTGAACACTGAAGCTTTCTTT
-	TRBJ2-7	TRBV28	-	CASSFTSPYEQYF	TGTGCCAGCAGTTTTACTTCCCCCTACGAGCAGTACTTC
-	TRBJ2-1	TRBV29-1	TRBD2	CSVPLAGGNEQFF	TGCAGCGTTCCCCTAGCGGGGGGCAATGAGCAGTTCTTC
-	TRBJ2-1	TRBV30	TRBD2	CAWSVSGGLDEQFF	TGTGCCTGGAGTGTTAGCGGGGGGTTGGATGAGCAGTTCTTC
few	TRBJ1-1	TRBV4-1	-	CASSQGVTGDTEAFF	TGCGCCAGCAGCCAAGGGGTTACAGGAGACACTGAAGCTTTCTTT
few	TRBJ2-7	TRBV29-1	-	CSVVTDINYEQYF	TGCAGCGTTGTAACGGACATAAACTACGAGCAGTACTTC
-	TRBJ2-7	TRBV7-9	-	CASSLAGEIAYEQYF	TGTGCCAGCAGCTTAGCCGGAGAGATCGCCTACGAGCAGTACTTC
-	TRBJ2-7	TRBV7-2	-	CASSLEVANLREQYF	TGTGCCAGCAGCTTAGAAGTTGCGAACTTGCGCGAGCAGTACTTC
-	TRBJ2-5	TRBV29-1	TRBD1	CSVAPGQGAGETQYF	TGCAGCGTTGCCCCGGGACAGGGGGCAGGGGAGACCCAGTACTTC
-	TRBJ1-5	TRBV28	TRBD1	CASRWTGEGQPQHF	TGTGCCAGCAGATGGACAGGGGAGGGACAGCCCCAGCATTTT
-	TRBJ1-1	TRBV9	-	CANSVAGRVRDTEAFF	TGTGCCAACAGCGTAGCTGGGAGGGTGAGAGACACTGAAGCTTTCTTT
few	TRBJ2-2	TRBV5-7	-	CASRFDRGELFF	TGTGCCAGCAGATTTGACAGGGGGGAGCTGTTTTTT
-	TRBJ2-7	TRBV6-1	-	CASSEELRQPHITSYEQYF	TGTGCCAGCAGTGAAGAATTGAGACAGCCACACATTACCTCCTACGAGCAGTACTTC
-	TRBJ2-7	TRBV5-6	TRBD2	CASSFYSGTSLHEQYF	TGTGCCAGCAGCTTCTATAGCGGGACTAGCCTGCACGAGCAGTACTTC
-	TRBJ2-7	TRBV10-2	TRBD2	CASSEWEGEQYF	TGCGCCAGCAGTGAGTGGGAGGGCGAGCAGTACTTC
few	TRBJ1-1	TRBV7-9	TRBD1	CASSFPTGGVEAFF	TGTGCCAGCAGCTTCCCCACAGGGGGTGTTGAAGCTTTCTTT
few	TRBJ2-1	TRBV5-6	-	CASSSLSSYNEQFF	TGTGCCAGCAGTAGTCTGAGCTCCTACAATGAGCAGTTCTTC
-	TRBJ1-1	TRBV9	-	CASSVVAEAFF	TGTGCCAGCAGCGTAGTCGCTGAAGCTTTCTTT
-	TRBJ1-2	TRBV5-4	-	CASSVTGLGYTF	TGTGCCAGCAGCGTAACAGGGCTTGGCTACACCTTC
-	TRBJ2-5	TRBV6-5	-	CASSSPLGGVGTQYF	TGTGCCAGCAGTTCCCCACTAGGGGGGGTAGGGACCCAGTACTTC
-	TRBJ1-4	TRBV7-8	TRBD1	CASSPGQGNLKLFF	TGTGCCAGCAGCCCGGGACAGGGGAACTTAAAACTGTTTTTT
-	TRBJ2-5	TRBV2	-	CASSESGQETQYF	TGTGCCAGCAGTGAATCAGGCCAAGAGACCCAGTACTTC
few	TRBJ2-1	TRBV7-2	TRBD2	CASSLARGGLNEQFF	TGTGCCAGCAGCTTAGCGCGGGGGGGCCTCAATGAGCAGTTCTTC
-	TRBJ2-5	TRBV5-1	-	CASSPLVRETQYF	TGCGCCAGCAGCCCGCTGGTCAGAGAGACCCAGTACTTC
-	TRBJ1-2	TRBV19	-	CASRPGQAGTYGYTF	TGTGCCAGTAGGCCAGGGCAGGCGGGGACCTATGGCTACACCTTC
-	TRBJ1-4	TRBV4-3	TRBD1	CASSQTPTGGAGKLFF	TGCGCCAGCAGCCAAACCCCGACAGGGGGCGCGGGAAAACTGTTTTTT
once	TRBJ2-6	TRBV4-2	TRBD2	CASSQSPGGPSGANVLTF	TGTGCCAGCAGCCAATCCCCGGGGGGGCCATCTGGGGCCAACGTCCTGACTTTC
-	TRBJ1-5	TRBV6-5	-	CASSYAVGPQHF	TGTGCCAGCAGTTACGCCGTCGGGCCCCAGCATTTT
once	TRBJ2-3	TRBV5-4	TRBD1	CASSHTGDDTQYF	TGTGCCAGCAGCCACACAGGGGACGATACGCAGTATTTT
-	TRBJ1-2	TRBV4-3	-	CASSHLSGGDLNYGYTF	TGCGCCAGCAGCCACTTATCCGGAGGGGATCTTAACTATGGCTACACCTTC
-	TRBJ1-1	TRBV6-1	TRBD1	CASTRTGMNTEAFF	TGTGCCAGCACCCGGACAGGGATGAACACTGAAGCTTTCTTT
-	TRBJ2-2	TRBV19	-	CASTVGRRGGELFF	TGTGCCAGTACCGTGGGCCGGCGGGGCGGGGAGCTGTTTTTT
-	TRBJ1-5	TRBV7-5	-	CARSLVGTVSSNQPQHF	TGTGCCAGAAGCTTAGTTGGGACAGTAAGCAGCAATCAGCCCCAGCATTTT
-	TRBJ2-7	TRBV19	TRBD1	CASSPLPSGTAPTKQYF	TGTGCCAGTAGCCCACTCCCCTCCGGGACAGCACCTACGAAGCAGTACTTC
-	TRBJ2-1	TRBV5-4	TRBD1	CASSRGQGPYNEQFF	TGTGCCAGCAGCCGGGGACAGGGACCCTACAATGAGCAGTTCTTC